Following are 9 T cell receptor beta chains from one sample sequenced in a study of HIV-infected children after antiretroviral therapy interruption. Treatment of the sample: PENTA 11 planned treatment interruption arm or continuous ART arm. RNA-based 3' RACE libraries used unique molecular identifiers. In TCRdb, the 3' RACE reads were re-called with MiXCR into one record per CDR3 protein. The repertoire holds some 40,000 distinct CDR3 sequences, approximately 6.1% seen once, with approximately 1% in the top ten. The sample was CD45RA+ CD4+ T cells from PBMCs, pooled from several time points, taken from a donor given antiretroviral therapy, either interrupted or continuous. The subset denotes: naive CD4+ CD45RA+ CD45RO- T cells. These receptors were obtained from a pool of human donors with HIV.

This clonotype was detected many times. This sequence joins TRBV10-2 and TRBJ2-3; the D is unclear. The germline V and J ends were trimmed by 0 bases and 3 bases, with 7 bases remaining between them. The length of the CDR3 is 14 residues. Germline V gives CDR1 WSHSY, CDR2 SAAADI. CDR3 in DNA: TGCGCCAGCAGTGAGTCACCTGTGACAGATACGCAGTATTTT. This sequence encodes CASSESPVTDTQYF.

This clonotype was detected many times. V and J are TRBV20-1 and TRBJ2-1; weak D call: TRBD2 (6 bases). V lost 3 bases and J 6 bases, leaving 12 bases between the germline ends. There are 13 residues in the CDR3. CDR1 DFQATT and CDR2 SNEGSKA come from the germline V gene (reference sequence). In DNA form, the CDR3 reads TGCAGTGCTAGGAAACACGGGGGCAATGAGCAGTTCTTC. It yields the protein CSARKHGGNEQFF.

The sample holds many counts of this clonotype. The V gene is TRBV18, the J gene TRBJ1-3, with D unresolved. V gave up 3 bases and J gave up 0 bases, with 12 bases separating them. Germline V gene data show CDR1 as KGHSH and CDR2 as LQKENI. CDR3 length equals 16 residues. The CDR3 DNA reads as TGTGCCAGCTCACCCCCGGGGAGCTTCTCTGGAAACACCATATATTTT. Its protein product is CASSPPGSFSGNTIYF.

This clonotype showed up just a few times. This sequence joins TRBV3-1 and TRBJ2-7, with D unresolved. Looked up from germline, CDR1 is LGHDT and CDR2 is YNNKEL (reference sequence). The CDR3 consists of 12 residues. V was clipped by 2 bases and J by 10 bases, with 12 bases between them. As DNA, the CDR3 is TGTGCCAGCAGCCAACTAACGTATGAACAGTACTTC. Its translation is CASSQLTYEQYF.

This clonotype was seen many times. The gene calls are TRBV9 and TRBJ2-1; 8 positions match TRBD2. J gave up 9 bases and V 0 bases, and 8 bases lay outside the gene matches. The CDR3 has 15 residues. Germline CDR1 and CDR2: SGDLS and YYNGEE. CDR3 residues: CASSVAGGPWAEQFF. CDR3 sequence (DNA): TGTGCCAGCAGCGTAGCGGGAGGGCCGTGGGCTGAGCAGTTCTTC. The full variable domain, rest sourced from reference TRBV9 and TRBJ2-1, is DSGVTQTPKHLITATGQRVTLRCSPRSGDLSVYWYQQSLDQGLQFLIQYYNGEERAKGNILERFSAQQFPDLHSELNLSSLELGDSALYFCASSVAGGPWAEQFFGPGTRLTVL.

This clonotype was picked up many times. The CDR3 DNA reads TGTGCCATCAGCCCGACAGGGGATTCCTACAATGAGCAGTTCTTC. It is translated as CAISPTGDSYNEQFF. This chain connects TRBV10-3 to TRBJ2-1, with TRBD1 matching 8 bases. V lost 6 bases to trimming and J lost 1 base; unmatched junction nucleotides: 5. From germline, CDR1 is ENHRY and CDR2 SYGVKD. The CDR3 has 15 residues.

This clonotype has a count of ten or more. V and J are TRBV28 and TRBJ1-6; D possibly corresponds to TRBD1 (6 bases). The ends were cut back, 3 bases at V and 0 bases at J, with 18 bases in the middle. This CDR3 has 19 amino acids. CDR1 MDHEN and CDR2 SYDVKM come from the germline V gene. CDR3 protein: CASSLPTLGQSSYNSPLHF. The CDR3 nucleotides read TGTGCCAGCAGTTTGCCGACGCTTGGACAGAGCTCCTATAATTCACCCCTCCACTTT.

The rearrangement links TRBV20-1 to TRBJ2-3, with 10 nucleotides matching TRBD2. The J segment lost 4 bases and the V segment lost 1 base, leaving 2 bases of the junction unmatched. This CDR3 has 14 residues. Germline assignment: CDR1 DFQATT and CDR2 SNEGSKA (reference sequence). This chain's CDR3 is CSARGGLAADTQYF. The CDR3 bases are TGCAGTGCTAGAGGTGGACTAGCGGCAGATACGCAGTATTTT.

This clonotype was seen repeatedly, ten times or more. The V and J genes are TRBV6-2 or TRBV6-3 and TRBJ2-1; D possibly corresponds to TRBD2 (6 bases). CDR3 size: 18 residues. The V gene lost 8 bases and the J gene lost 15 bases, with 38 bases spanning the gap. Germline CDR1 is MNHEY and CDR2 is SVGEGT. For the CDR3, the DNA is TGTGCCAGCTCACCGCCCCCAGCGGGCGGACGTTCCATGAGCAGGGCGTTCTTC. This sequence encodes CASSPPPAGGRSMSRAFF.